This T cell receptor beta chain came from a study of cytomegalovirus exposure and HLA in healthy donors (dated by TCRdb to 2015 to 2018). Context from the whole study: According to a later analysis, one platform produced both the 100 to 150 validation repertoires and the 620 or so repertoires of the first cohort. The study aimed to test whether signatures of past pathogen exposure could be identified by cataloging public T cell receptors. A separate validation cohort of 90 to 150 different subjects was used in addition to the roughly 670-subject first cohort. To predict cytomegalovirus infection status, the study combined high-throughput TCR immunosequencing, statistical association of individual TCRs with disease status, and machine learning.

The CDR3 runs 19 amino acids, cysteine and phenylalanine included. Kept here is only the CDR3 DNA, which spans 57 bases and is read in frame from base 1. Looking up the germline V gene (reference sequence) yields CDR1 LNHDA and CDR2 SQIVND. Trimming takes 1 base off V and 0 bases off J; junction bases not matched to a gene: 14. Beyond this particular receptor, the publication reports: In the study, approximately 160 TCR beta chains were listed as associated with cytomegalovirus. All 120 or so repertoires were used to score co-occurrence in the validation cohort in a later analysis, because that analysis had no HLA typing for the cohort. While some public TCRs were present in many individuals, most TCR sequences turned up only very rarely across donors. The classifier was reported to diagnose cytomegalovirus status with high specificity and sensitivity in both the original and validation cohorts. According to the authors, the approach could potentially be generalized to other disease states and immunological phenotypes. A later analysis found that TCRs clustered in the first cohort also tended to co-occur in the roughly 120 validation repertoires, with 94% of cluster scores above 0. A few of the identified cytomegalovirus-associated TCR beta chains were confirmed in vitro to be specific for cytomegalovirus antigens.

About this clone itself: Its antigen remains undetermined. One base away there is no much larger clone; base qualities are not given.

The donors belonged to the validation cohort of around 130 subjects, which was separate from the approximately 700-subject first cohort. Library prep was done by the immunoSEQ multiplex PCR assay. The source study handled its data this way. To diagnose cytomegalovirus status from the catalog of TCR beta chain sequences, a statistical classification framework was built. TCRdb stores this immuneACCESS table with in-frame sequences only. Part of the clones is absent; in the studies checked, under half of the shortfall reflects unresolved V genes, and no reason is known for the rest. V, J and clone size reflect that table, while D and trimming were determined from the DNA. The sample profile shows tens of thousands of clones; around four fifths of them were found once. The ten biggest clones cover 2.5% to 3.5% of the sample.

Specimen: PBMCs. This sequence was found in a man aged 30 to 39 in good health and CMV-seronegative. The V and J segments used are TRBV19 and TRBJ1-1; the junction holds 7 bases that match TRBD1. The CDR3 here reads CASSIAALTGYVMNTEAFF. The sequenced DNA: TGTGCCAGTAGTATAGCGGCGCTGACAGGGTACGTCATGAACACTGAAGCTTTCTTT.